This TCR beta chain was sequenced during a study of blood T cell repertoires in COVID-19. Sequencing used immunoSEQ multiplex PCR; TCRdb keeps in-frame clones, though not all of them. The sample holds about 210,000 clones, approximately 80% seen once. Trimming removed 6 bases from V and 0 bases from J, with 15 bases in between. CDR3 length equals 14 residues. The germline V gene has CDR1 SQVTM and CDR2 ANQGSEA. The sample taken for sequencing was peripheral blood. This clonotype was sampled from a man in his 60s with acute or convalescent COVID-19. V is TRBV29-1 and J is TRBJ2-7; D uncertain. The CDR3 protein is CSVSNFRFSYEQYF. The CDR3 DNA is TGCAGCGTATCTAACTTCAGGTTCTCCTACGAGCAGTACTTC.